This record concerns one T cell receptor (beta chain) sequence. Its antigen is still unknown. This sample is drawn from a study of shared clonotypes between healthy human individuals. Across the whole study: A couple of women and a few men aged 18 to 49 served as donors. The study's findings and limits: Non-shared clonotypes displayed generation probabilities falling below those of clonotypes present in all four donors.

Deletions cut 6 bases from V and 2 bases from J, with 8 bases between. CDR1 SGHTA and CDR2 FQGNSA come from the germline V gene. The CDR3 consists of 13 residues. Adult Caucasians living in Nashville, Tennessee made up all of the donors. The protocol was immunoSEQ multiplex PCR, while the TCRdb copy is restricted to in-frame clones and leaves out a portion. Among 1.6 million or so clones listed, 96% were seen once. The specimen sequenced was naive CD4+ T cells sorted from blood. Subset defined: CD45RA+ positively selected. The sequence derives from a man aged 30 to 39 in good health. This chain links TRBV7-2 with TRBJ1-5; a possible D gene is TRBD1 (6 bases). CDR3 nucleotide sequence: TGTGCCAGCAGGGAGGGGGGCAATCAGCCCCAGCATTTT. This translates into CASREGGNQPQHF.